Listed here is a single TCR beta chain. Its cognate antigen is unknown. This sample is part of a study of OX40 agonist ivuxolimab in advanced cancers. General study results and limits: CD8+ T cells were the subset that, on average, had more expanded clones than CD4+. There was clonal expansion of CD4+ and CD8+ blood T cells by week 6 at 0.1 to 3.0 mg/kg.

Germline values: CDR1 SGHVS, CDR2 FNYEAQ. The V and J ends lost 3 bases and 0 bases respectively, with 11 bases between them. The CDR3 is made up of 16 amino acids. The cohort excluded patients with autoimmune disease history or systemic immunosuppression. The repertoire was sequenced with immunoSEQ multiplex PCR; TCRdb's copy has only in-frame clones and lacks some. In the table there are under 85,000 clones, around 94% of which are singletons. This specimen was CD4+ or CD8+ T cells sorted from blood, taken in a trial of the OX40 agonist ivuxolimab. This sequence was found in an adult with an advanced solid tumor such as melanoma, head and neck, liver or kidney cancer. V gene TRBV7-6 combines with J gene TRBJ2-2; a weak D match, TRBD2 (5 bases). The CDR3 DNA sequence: TGTGCCAGCAGCTTTTCCGGGAATTCGAACACCGGGGAGCTGTTTTTT. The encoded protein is CASSFSGNSNTGELFF.